What follows are 5 T cell receptor beta chains derived from one specimen sequenced in a study of blood T cells in healthy people across ages. With a J-beta primer mix and a sample-barcoded 5' primer, a second PCR ran 7 to 11 cycles. TCRdb used MiXCR to reprocess the 5' RACE reads, holding one entry per CDR3 protein. The table lists roughly 1,700,000 distinct CDR3 sequences, 28% of them singletons. The material sequenced was blood. The source is a woman in her twenties or thirties in good health.

This chain joins TRBV6-5 and TRBJ2-2, with D possibly being TRBD1 (6 bases). The CDR3 sequence is 14 residues long. The germline V and J ends were trimmed by 5 bases and 4 bases, with 11 bases remaining between them. Germline CDR1 and CDR2: MNHEY and SVGAGI. CDR3 amino acids: CASSPGQFTGELFF. The CDR3 bases are TGTGCCAGCAGTCCCGGACAGTTCACCGGGGAGCTGTTTTTT.

Worth noting for this clonotype: This may be a read error, as it is one base from a much larger clone. The chain carries TRBV10-3 and TRBJ2-3; 8 bases fit TRBD2. The CDR3 totals 15 residues. Germline CDR1 is ENHRY and CDR2 is SYGVKD. The trim removed 0 bases at V and 6 bases at J, leaving 5 bases unmatched. CDR3: CAISESSSGCDTQYF. The CDR3, as DNA: TGTGCCATCAGTGAGTCATCTAGCGGGTGTGATACGCAGTATTTT.

This clonotype has a count of ten or more. The genes are TRBV12-3 or TRBV12-4 and TRBJ2-7; a weak D match, TRBD2 (5 bases). The V end was cut by 6 bases, the J end by 2 bases, with 20 bases between. The length of the CDR3 is 16 residues. CDR3 loop: CASSTRAGGQPYEQYF. CDR3 nucleotides: TGTGCCAGCAGCACCCGGGCCGGCGGGCAGCCCTACGAGCAGTACTTC.

The chain joins TRBV30 to TRBJ1-2; D may be TRBD1 (5 bases). V was pared by 5 bases and J by 2 bases, with 9 bases between. The CDR3 consists of 12 residues. Germline CDR1 GTSNPN, CDR2 SVGIG (reference sequence). The CDR3 reads CAWEAGNYGYTF. CDR3 nucleotide sequence: TGTGCCTGGGAGGCAGGGAACTATGGCTACACCTTC.

Details on this clonotype: One base away lies a much larger clone, so this may be a sequencing read error. This rearrangement joins TRBV20-1 to TRBJ2-3; D ambiguous. This CDR3 spans 14 amino acids. With 4 bases removed from V and 4 bases from J, the gap between germline ends came to 15 bases. Germline CDR1 is DFQATT and CDR2 is SNEGSKA (reference sequence). CDR3: CSAIGFGEADTQYF. DNA of the CDR3: TGCAGTGCTATTGGATTTGGAGAGGCAGATACGCAGTATTTT.